A selection of T cell receptor beta chains follows, all from one sample in a study of blood T cell repertoires in COVID-19. Measured with immunoSEQ multiplex PCR; TCRdb has only the in-frame clones, and not every one. Seen here are around 290,000 clones, over 75% observed once, and the top ten hold approximately 1%. Material: PBMCs or T cells enriched from blood (not recorded which). These receptors were taken from a woman aged 25 to 39 who had recovered from COVID-19. The CDR3 runs from the conserved cysteine through the conserved F or W. D genes are given only for firm matches. The size field is filled for only some rows; it gives once, few, many or a size class.

>TRBV4-3|-|TRBJ2-7|-
CASSQRTGYEQYF
TGCGCCAGCAGCCAACGGACGGGGTACGAGCAGTACTTC
>TRBV11-2|-|TRBJ2-3|TRBD1
CASSLGTGLSTDTQYF
TGTGCCAGCAGCTTAGGGACAGGTCTTAGCACAGATACGCAGTATTTT
>TRBV18|-|TRBJ1-4|TRBD1
CASSDRVDEKLFF
TGTGCCAGCTCAGACAGGGTGGATGAAAAACTGTTTTTT
>TRBV11-3|few|TRBJ2-7|-
CASSLAVRADVTYEQYF
TGTGCCAGCAGCTTAGCCGTGAGGGCCGATGTGACCTACGAGCAGTACTTC
>TRBV30|-|TRBJ2-7|TRBD1
CAWSAAGTGSEQYF
TGTGCCTGGAGCGCTGCCGGGACAGGGAGCGAGCAGTACTTC
>TRBV19|-|TRBJ2-5|TRBD2
CASSIGGLAGGQETQYF
TGTGCCAGTAGTATAGGGGGACTAGCGGGAGGACAAGAGACCCAGTACTTC
>TRBV7-8|-|TRBJ2-7|TRBD2
CASSNLAGAYEQYF
TGTGCCAGCAGCAATCTAGCGGGAGCCTACGAGCAGTACTTC
>TRBV30|-|TRBJ1-1|TRBD1
CAFRDRSIAEAFF
TGTGCTTTCCGGGACAGGTCTATCGCTGAAGCTTTCTTT
>TRBV7-9|-|TRBJ1-6|-
CASSLVSQGLHF
TGTGCCAGCAGCTTAGTGAGCCAGGGCCTCCACTTT
>TRBV3-1/TRBV3-2|-|TRBJ2-7|-
CASSPTESYEQYF
TGTGCCAGCAGCCCTACGGAGAGCTACGAGCAGTACTTC
>TRBV6-5|-|TRBJ2-7|TRBD2
CASSSTPGLAGYEQYF
TGTGCCAGCAGTTCCACACCCGGACTAGCAGGCTACGAGCAGTACTTC
>TRBV6-5|-|TRBJ2-2|-
CASSYNSGPLTGELFF
TGTGCCAGCAGTTACAACTCCGGTCCTCTCACCGGGGAGCTGTTTTTT
>TRBV28|-|TRBJ1-1|-
CASSFGGQAGEAFF
TGTGCCAGCAGTTTCGGGGGGCAGGCTGGTGAAGCTTTCTTT
>TRBV7-9|-|TRBJ2-7|TRBD1
CASSSQGLEYEQYF
TGTGCCAGCAGCTCACAGGGGCTAGAGTACGAGCAGTACTTC
>TRBV2|-|TRBJ2-5|TRBD2
CASSASSGKETQYF
TGTGCCAGCAGTGCCTCCAGCGGGAAAGAGACCCAGTACTTC
>TRBV2|-|TRBJ2-3|TRBD1
CASSDRTGEIWPDTQYF
TGTGCCAGCAGTGATAGGACAGGGGAAATATGGCCAGATACGCAGTATTTT
>TRBV7-2|once|TRBJ2-6|TRBD1
CASSLVRQGAHGANVLTF
TGTGCCAGCAGCTTAGTCAGGCAGGGGGCGCACGGGGCCAACGTCCTGACTTTC
>TRBV7-3|-|TRBJ1-2|-
CASSLEGQGNYGYTF
TGTGCCAGCAGCTTAGAGGGACAAGGGAACTATGGCTACACCTTC
>TRBV20-1|-|TRBJ1-2|-
CSAGLYGYTF
TGCAGTGCGGGGCTCTATGGCTACACCTTC
>TRBV19|once|TRBJ2-2|-
CASSLSYTGELFF
TGTGCCAGTAGTCTGAGTTACACCGGGGAGCTGTTTTTT
>TRBV3-1/TRBV3-2|-|TRBJ1-2|TRBD1
CASRGVRGTNYGYTF
TGTGCCAGCAGGGGAGTCAGGGGGACTAACTATGGCTACACCTTC
>TRBV7-9|once|TRBJ2-1|TRBD2
CASSLSAGRDEQFF
TGTGCCAGCAGCTTATCTGCAGGGAGGGATGAGCAGTTCTTC
>TRBV7-6|-|TRBJ2-6|TRBD1
CASGRQGTGANVLTF
TGTGCCAGCGGAAGACAGGGGACTGGGGCCAACGTCCTGACTTTC
>TRBV7-2|-|TRBJ2-5|TRBD1
CASSRTGLQETQYF
TGTGCCAGCAGCCGGACAGGATTACAAGAGACCCAGTACTTC
>TRBV4-1|-|TRBJ1-2|-
CASSTNRANYGYTF
TGCGCCAGCAGCACCAACAGGGCTAACTATGGCTACACCTTC
>TRBV5-1|once|TRBJ2-2|TRBD2
CASGTGGNTGELFF
TGCGCCAGCGGAACGGGGGGGAACACCGGGGAGCTGTTTTTT
>TRBV11-3|-|TRBJ2-6|-
CASSFPGLSGANVLTF
TGTGCCAGCAGCTTTCCAGGTCTATCTGGGGCCAACGTCCTGACTTTC
>TRBV6-5|-|TRBJ1-6|TRBD1
CASSPRTGVNSPLHF
TGTGCCAGCAGCCCACGAACAGGGGTCAATTCACCCCTCCACTTT
>TRBV3-1/TRBV3-2|-|TRBJ2-5|-
CASSHLRETQYF
TGTGCCAGCAGCCACCTTCGAGAGACCCAGTACTTC
>TRBV5-6|few|TRBJ2-7|TRBD2
CASSPPGWGGGSYEQYF
TGTGCCAGCAGCCCCCCGGGCTGGGGCGGGGGATCCTACGAGCAGTACTTC
>TRBV13|-|TRBJ1-6|TRBD1
CASSLTGAGSPLHF
TGTGCCAGCAGCTTGACAGGGGCAGGATCACCCCTCCACTTT
>TRBV30|-|TRBJ1-5|-
CAWSLMEDQPQHF
TGTGCCTGGAGTCTAATGGAGGATCAGCCCCAGCATTTT
>TRBV14|-|TRBJ2-7|TRBD2
CASSQDGTRRTSASYEQYF
TGTGCCAGCAGCCAAGATGGGACCCGGCGGACTAGCGCATCCTACGAGCAGTACTTC
>TRBV18|once|TRBJ1-5|-
CASSVGRSEDQPQHF
TGTGCCAGCTCAGTAGGCCGTAGCGAGGATCAGCCCCAGCATTTT
>TRBV10-3|once|TRBJ1-2|-
CAIRRLGSGDFNGYTF
TGTGCCATCAGACGCTTGGGGTCAGGGGATTTCAATGGCTACACCTTC
>TRBV28|-|TRBJ1-2|-
CASSFGGRYGYTF
TGTGCCAGCAGTTTTGGGGGCCGCTATGGCTACACCTTC
>TRBV11-3|-|TRBJ1-1|-
CASSLGQKVNTEAFF
TGTGCCAGCAGCTTGGGACAAAAGGTGAACACTGAAGCTTTCTTT
>TRBV5-1|-|TRBJ2-5|-
CASSSRREETQYF
TGCGCCAGCAGTTCCCGACGGGAGGAGACCCAGTACTTC
>TRBV7-2|-|TRBJ2-7|-
CASSLPGSDREQYF
TGTGCCAGCAGCTTACCGGGGTCGGACCGCGAGCAGTACTTC
>TRBV27|-|TRBJ2-1|TRBD2
CASSAGLAAYNEQFF
TGTGCCAGCAGCGCAGGACTAGCGGCCTACAATGAGCAGTTCTTC
>TRBV2|-|TRBJ2-2|TRBD2
CASSTGGGTGELFF
TGTGCCAGCAGTACCGGCGGGGGGACCGGGGAGCTGTTTTTT
>TRBV27|-|TRBJ2-3|TRBD2
CASSLFTGTSDSDTQYF
TGTGCCAGCAGTTTGTTTACCGGGACTAGTGACTCAGATACGCAGTATTTT
>TRBV6-5|-|TRBJ2-7|-
CASSHRTASYEQYF
TGTGCCAGCAGTCACCGGACAGCATCCTACGAGCAGTACTTC
>TRBV7-9|-|TRBJ1-2|-
CASSLVIGDNYGYTF
TGTGCCAGCAGCTTAGTGATAGGGGATAACTATGGCTACACCTTC
>TRBV5-5|-|TRBJ1-4|-
CASSRRDREKLFF
TGTGCCAGCAGCAGGCGAGACAGGGAAAAACTGTTTTTT
>TRBV10-3|once|TRBJ1-1|TRBD1
CAISSRGDRAVLGTEAFF
TGTGCCATCAGTAGTCGAGGGGACAGGGCGGTTCTGGGCACTGAAGCTTTCTTT
>TRBV5-1|-|TRBJ1-2|TRBD1
CASSPGQGLFRGSNYGYTF
TGCGCCAGCAGCCCAGGACAGGGACTCTTCCGTGGGTCTAACTATGGCTACACCTTC
>TRBV19|-|TRBJ1-1|-
CASSNLRENTEAFF
TGTGCCAGTAGTAACCTGCGGGAGAACACTGAAGCTTTCTTT
>TRBV6-2/TRBV6-3|-|TRBJ2-7|TRBD1
CASSSRTGGFYEQYF
TGTGCCAGCAGTTCTCGGACAGGGGGCTTTTACGAGCAGTACTTC
>TRBV6-1|-|TRBJ2-7|-
CASSEYYEQYF
TGTGCCAGCAGTGAATACTACGAGCAGTACTTC
>TRBV2|once|TRBJ2-1|-
CATRSRGNEQFF
TGTGCCACCCGGTCGCGAGGCAATGAGCAGTTCTTC
>TRBV30|-|TRBJ2-7|-
CAWSVGAGRSYEQYF
TGTGCCTGGAGTGTGGGGGCAGGCCGATCCTACGAGCAGTACTTC
>TRBV6-5|-|TRBJ1-4|TRBD1
CASSLTPGTGYEKLFF
TGTGCCAGCAGTTTAACCCCCGGGACAGGGTACGAAAAACTGTTTTTT
>TRBV11-2|-|TRBJ2-1|-
CASSSLRDIRFEQFF
TGTGCCAGCAGCTCACTCCGGGACATTAGGTTTGAGCAGTTCTTC
>TRBV10-2|-|TRBJ2-7|-
CASSELGGVAYEQYF
TGCGCCAGCAGTGAGTTAGGGGGAGTAGCCTACGAGCAGTACTTC